The 7 T cell receptor beta chains below all came from one sample that was sequenced in a study of blood T cell repertoires in COVID-19. Sequencing used immunoSEQ multiplex PCR; TCRdb keeps in-frame clones, though not all of them. The sample yields fewer than 70,000 clones, roughly 79% seen once. The specimen sequenced was peripheral blood. These receptors originate from a human donor in a cohort sampled during active COVID-19.

This clone was counted once. The DNA of the CDR3 is TGTGCCAGCAGGGGGAGAGGGCTCGGAAACACCATATATTTT. It encodes CASRGRGLGNTIYF. The chain is built from TRBV6-5 and TRBJ1-3; D is ambiguous. Deletions cut 6 bases from V and 4 bases from J, with 13 bases between. This CDR3 is built from 14 residues. Per the germline V gene, CDR1 is MNHEY and CDR2 is SVGAGI.

The gene calls are TRBV30 and TRBJ1-2, with D perhaps TRBD1 (5 bases). Germline CDR1 and CDR2: GTSNPN and SVGIG (reference sequence). The CDR3 is made up of 11 amino acids. Trimming cost V 5 bases and J 7 bases, with 11 bases left between them. DNA of the CDR3: TGTGCCTGGGCCCATGGGGCTGGCTACACCTTC. It yields the protein CAWAHGAGYTF.

V is TRBV28 and J is TRBJ1-6; 7 bases are a match to TRBD1. CDR1 is MDHEN and CDR2 is SYDVKM in the germline V gene. With 5 bases clipped from V and 7 bases from J, the junction kept 11 bases outside the gene matches. The CDR3 extends over 16 amino acids. CDR3 amino acids: CASSPGAGGLNSPLHF. The DNA of the CDR3 is TGTGCCAGCAGTCCCGGGGCAGGGGGTCTGAATTCACCCCTCCACTTT.

This clone has only a few counts. The chain carries TRBV10-3 and TRBJ2-7; D is possibly TRBD1 (6 bases). The CDR3 has 12 amino acids. V lost 7 bases to trimming and J lost 0 bases, with 7 bases between them. Germline V gene sequence: CDR1 ENHRY, CDR2 SYGVKD. CDR3 residues: CAIKDSSYEQYF. CDR3 coding DNA: TGTGCCATCAAGGACAGCTCCTACGAGCAGTACTTC.

With respect to this clone: The junction differs from germline at one of its ends, possibly a read error. V is TRBV28 and J is TRBJ2-7; 11 nucleotides agree with TRBD2. Germline V gives CDR1 MDHEN, CDR2 SYDVKM. The CDR3 consists of 15 residues. CDR3 loop: CASSSNVAGGPVANF. DNA for the CDR3: TGTGCCAGCAGTTCCAATGTAGCGGGAGGGCCAGTCGCGAACTTC.

This sequence joins TRBV2 and TRBJ1-5, with 7 bases fitting TRBD1. The J segment lost 0 bases and the V segment lost 6 bases, leaving 17 bases of the junction unmatched. From germline, CDR1 is SNHLY and CDR2 FYNNEI. This CDR3 has 19 amino acids. The CDR3 bases are TGTGCCAGCAGCACCGACAGGGATGGGGACCTTTATAGCAATCAGCCCCAGCATTTT. Protein sequence: CASSTDRDGDLYSNQPQHF.

The chain combines TRBV3-1 (or the pseudogene TRBV3-2) with TRBJ2-6; 11 nucleotides line up with TRBD2. The trim removed 6 bases at V and 0 bases at J, leaving 4 bases unmatched. Germline lookup yields CDR1 LGHDT and CDR2 YNNKEL (reference sequence). The CDR3 has 17 amino acids. The CDR3 nucleotides are TGTGCCAGCAGTAGACTAGCGGGGACCTCTGGGGCCAACGTCCTGACTTTC. It encodes CASSRLAGTSGANVLTF.